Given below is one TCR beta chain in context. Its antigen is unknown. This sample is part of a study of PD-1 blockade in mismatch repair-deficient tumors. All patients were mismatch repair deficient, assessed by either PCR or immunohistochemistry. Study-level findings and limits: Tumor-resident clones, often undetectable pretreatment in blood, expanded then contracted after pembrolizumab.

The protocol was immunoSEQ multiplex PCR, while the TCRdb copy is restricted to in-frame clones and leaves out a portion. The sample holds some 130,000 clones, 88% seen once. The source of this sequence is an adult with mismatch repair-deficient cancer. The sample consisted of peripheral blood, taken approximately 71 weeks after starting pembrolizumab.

The CDR3 loop is CASSLFQGYNEQFF. The CDR3 DNA reads TGTGCCAGCAGTTTATTTCAGGGGTACAATGAGCAGTTCTTC. The V call is TRBV27, the J call TRBJ2-1, with TRBD1 as a possible D gene (6 bases). The CDR3 is made up of 14 amino acids. The germline V and J ends were trimmed by 1 base and 4 bases, with 8 bases remaining between them. Germline values: CDR1 MNHEY, CDR2 SMNVEV (reference sequence).